This T cell receptor beta chain was found in a study of blood T cell repertoires in COVID-19. On the study more broadly: Acute and convalescent COVID-19 samples came from the United States, Italy and Spain. From T cells, B-cell-depleted T cells, or PBMCs came the material, which was cDNA or gDNA.

Original analysis: Estimation of nucleated cell counts was performed using reference gene primer amplification. TCRdb's copy holds only in-frame clones and misses some; the assay was immunoSEQ multiplex PCR. That table supplies the V and J calls and clone size; D and trimming were determined from the DNA. The sample holds approximately 220,000 clones; around 80% are singletons and the top ten take roughly 10%. Germline CDR1 and CDR2: SGHDN and FVKESK. The V gene lost 6 bases and the J gene lost 8 bases, with 11 bases spanning the gap. The CDR3 is 12 amino acids. The rearrangement uses TRBV14 and TRBJ1-3; no clear D. The sample was peripheral blood. This TCR came from a woman of 80 years or more with acute or convalescent COVID-19. CDR3 sequence (DNA): TGTGCCAGCAGTCTGGCCGGGTACACCATATATTTT. Amino acid sequence: CASSLAGYTIYF.